Included here is one TCR beta chain sequence, with context. Antigen: not known. This record belongs to a study of shared clonotypes between healthy human individuals. Findings and caveats of the study: Few donors limited the genetic and exposure-history diversity represented. As a rule, naive subsets had a larger estimated richness than memory subsets. Apart from blood, nothing was sampled; tissue repertoires likely differ. Relative to clonotypes present in all four donors, those not shared had lower generation probabilities.

Method: immunoSEQ multiplex PCR; TCRdb's copy keeps in-frame clones and lacks some. This sample has roughly 200,000 clones, with 66% found just once. The origin of this receptor is a man aged 30 to 45 in good health. The sample taken for sequencing was memory CD4+ T cells sorted from blood. Subset denoted: CD45RA-negative fraction.

The CDR3 loop is CASSLTGAVDQPQHF. CDR3 sequence (DNA): TGTGCCAGCAGTCTAACAGGGGCAGTAGATCAGCCCCAGCATTTT. This chain uses TRBV28 with TRBJ1-5; 7 bases align to TRBD1. V dropped 5 bases and J dropped 5; count of bases not matched to a gene: 9. This CDR3 has 15 residues. Germline V gene sequence: CDR1 MDHEN, CDR2 SYDVKM.